This T cell receptor (beta chain) was captured by sequencing in a study of blood T cell repertoires in COVID-19. Study-level information: Researchers got acute and convalescent COVID-19 samples from the United States, Italy and Spain.

In the authors' methods: How many nucleated cells were present was estimated from reference gene primer amplification. Sequencing used immunoSEQ multiplex PCR; TCRdb keeps in-frame clones, though not all of them. V, J and clone size were drawn from that table, and D and trimming were deduced from the DNA. The sample carries under 150,000 clones, 80% to 90% recorded once. The CDR3 extends over 14 amino acids. Germline assignment: CDR1 LNHDA and CDR2 SQIVND (reference sequence). The V end was cut by 5 bases, the J end by 2 bases, with 12 bases between. Sample: peripheral blood. The chain joins TRBV19 to TRBJ1-1, with unresolved D. This TCR was recovered from a woman aged 40-49 years with acute or convalescent COVID-19. CDR3 sequence: CASSYGRGNTEAFF. The CDR3 DNA reads as TGTGCCAGTAGTTACGGACGGGGAAACACTGAAGCTTTCTTT.